This record covers a single TCR beta chain. What it recognizes is unknown. Each subset's genomic DNA was shared equally among a number of immunoSEQ plates. Clones were sequenced by immunoSEQ multiplex PCR, and TCRdb holds only the in-frame ones, with some missing. The sample holds about 1.5 million clones, 98% seen once. The sample originates from a study of shared clonotypes between healthy human individuals. Notes on the study in general: Among non-shared clonotypes, generation probabilities were lower than among those shared by all four donors.

This CDR3 has 13 residues. Trimming shortened V by 6 bases and J by 1 base, and 6 bases separated the two germline ends. Per the germline V gene, CDR1 is SGHNT and CDR2 is YENEEA. CD4+ cells were split into CD45RA+ naive and CD45RA-negative memory subsets. The receptor comes from a man aged 25-45 years in good health. Input material: naive CD4+ T cells sorted from blood. Subset here: CD45RA+ positively selected. V and J are TRBV11-3 and TRBJ2-2; D gene ambiguous. The DNA of the CDR3 is TGTGCCAGCAGTCCCGGGAACACCGGGGAGCTGTTTTTT. This sequence encodes CASSPGNTGELFF.